This record looks at one T cell receptor (beta chain) sequence and its context. A linear amplification protocol produced the TCR libraries from 500 ng of total RNA. Via MiXCR, TCRdb re-called the reads, giving one row per CDR3 protein. The data contain about 180,000 distinct CDR3 sequences, 74% of them singletons. The record originates from a study of healthy donors' naive CD4 and CD8 T cells. This CDR3 spans 14 amino acids. V lost 2 bases, J lost 7 bases, and 5 bases stayed unmatched. From germline, CDR1 is SGHTA and CDR2 FQGTGA. This TCR was sampled from a pool of human donors in good health; the sample pools cells from several healthy donors. J is TRBJ2-1 and V is TRBV7-3; 7 bases map to TRBD2. The source material was naive CD4+ and CD8+ T cells sorted from blood, pooled from several donors. The CDR3 coding sequence is TGTGCCAGCAGCTTAGGCGGGAGCCTTAATGAGCAGTTCTTC. Translated, it gives CASSLGGSLNEQFF.